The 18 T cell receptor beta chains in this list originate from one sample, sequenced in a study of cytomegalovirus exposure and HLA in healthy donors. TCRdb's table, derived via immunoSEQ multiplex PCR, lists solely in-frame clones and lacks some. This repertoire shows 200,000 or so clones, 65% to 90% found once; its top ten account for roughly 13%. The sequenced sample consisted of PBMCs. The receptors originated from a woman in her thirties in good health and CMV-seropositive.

The CDR3 spells CASDPGGGSNNEQFF. DNA of the CDR3: TGTGCCAGCGATCCCGGGGGCGGGAGTAATAATGAGCAGTTCTTC. J is TRBJ2-1 and V is TRBV27; a weak D match, TRBD2 (7 bases). This CDR3 has 15 residues. The germline CDR1 and CDR2 sequences are MNHEY and SMNVEV (reference sequence). Trimming shortened V by 8 bases and J by 7 bases, and 21 bases separated the two germline ends.

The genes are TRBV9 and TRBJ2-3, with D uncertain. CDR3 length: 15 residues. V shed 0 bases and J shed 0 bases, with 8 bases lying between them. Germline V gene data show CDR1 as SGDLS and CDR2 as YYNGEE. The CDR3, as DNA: TGTGCCAGCAGCGTAGCTGCCACTAGCACAGATACGCAGTATTTT. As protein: CASSVAATSTDTQYF.

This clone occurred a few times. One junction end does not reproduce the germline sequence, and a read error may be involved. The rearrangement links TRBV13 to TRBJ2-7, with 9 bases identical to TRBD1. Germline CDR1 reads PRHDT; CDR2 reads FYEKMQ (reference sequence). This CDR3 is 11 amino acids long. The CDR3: CASSRTGELYF. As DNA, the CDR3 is TGTGCCAGCAGCAGGACAGGGGAGCTGTACTTC.

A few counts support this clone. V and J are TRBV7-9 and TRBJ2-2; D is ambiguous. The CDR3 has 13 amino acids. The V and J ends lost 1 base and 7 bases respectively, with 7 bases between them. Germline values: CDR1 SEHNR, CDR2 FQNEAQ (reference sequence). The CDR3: CASSLVVIGELFF. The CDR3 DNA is TGTGCCAGCAGCTTAGTAGTAATCGGGGAGCTGTTTTTT.

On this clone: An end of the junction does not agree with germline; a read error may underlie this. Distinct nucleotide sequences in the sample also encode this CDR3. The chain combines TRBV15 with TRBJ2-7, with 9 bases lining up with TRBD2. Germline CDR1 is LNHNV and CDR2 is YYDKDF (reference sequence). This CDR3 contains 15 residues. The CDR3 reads CATSRDFAGGYEQYF. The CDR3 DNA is TGTGCCACCAGCAGAGATTTTGCGGGAGGGTACGAGCAATACTTC.

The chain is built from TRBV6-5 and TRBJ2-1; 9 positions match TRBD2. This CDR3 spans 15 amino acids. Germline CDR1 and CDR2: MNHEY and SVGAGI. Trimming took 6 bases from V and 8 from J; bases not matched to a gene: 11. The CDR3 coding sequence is TGTGCCAGCAGCCTCGCGGGAGGGCCGGGCGATGAGCAGTTCTTC. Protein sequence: CASSLAGGPGDEQFF.

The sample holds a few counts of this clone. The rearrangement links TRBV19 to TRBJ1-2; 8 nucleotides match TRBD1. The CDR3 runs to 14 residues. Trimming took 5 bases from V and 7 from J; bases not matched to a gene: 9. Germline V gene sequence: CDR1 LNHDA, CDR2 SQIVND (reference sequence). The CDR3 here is CASSPSRGPLGYTF. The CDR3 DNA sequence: TGTGCCAGTAGTCCCTCCAGGGGGCCTCTTGGCTACACCTTC.

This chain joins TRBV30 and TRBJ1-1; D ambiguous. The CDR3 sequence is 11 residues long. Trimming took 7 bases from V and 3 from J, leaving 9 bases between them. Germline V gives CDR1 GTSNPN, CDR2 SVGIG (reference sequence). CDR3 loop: CASWEDTEAFF. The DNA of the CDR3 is TGTGCCTCATGGGAGGACACTGAAGCTTTCTTT.

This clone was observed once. The CDR3 region has the DNA TGTGCCAGCTCACCCGACTCGGACTCCCTTAATGAAAAACTGTTTTTT. The encoded protein is CASSPDSDSLNEKLFF. V usage is TRBV18 and J usage is TRBJ1-4, with no clear D. The CDR3 length is 16 residues. The ends were cut back, 3 bases at V and 4 bases at J, with 15 bases in the middle. The germline V gene encodes CDR1 KGHSH and CDR2 LQKENI.

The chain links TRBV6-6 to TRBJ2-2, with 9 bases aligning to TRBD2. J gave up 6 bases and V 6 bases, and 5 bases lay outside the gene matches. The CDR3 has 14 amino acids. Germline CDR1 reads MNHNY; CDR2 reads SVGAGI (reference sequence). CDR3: CASRASGMAGELFF. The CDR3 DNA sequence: TGTGCCAGCAGGGCTAGCGGGATGGCCGGGGAGCTGTTTTTT.

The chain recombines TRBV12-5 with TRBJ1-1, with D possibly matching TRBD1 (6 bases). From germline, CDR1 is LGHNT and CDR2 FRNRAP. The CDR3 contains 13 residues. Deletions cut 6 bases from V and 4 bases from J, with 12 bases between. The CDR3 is CASGPARGTEAFF. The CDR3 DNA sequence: TGTGCTAGTGGCCCTGCCAGGGGCACTGAAGCTTTCTTT.

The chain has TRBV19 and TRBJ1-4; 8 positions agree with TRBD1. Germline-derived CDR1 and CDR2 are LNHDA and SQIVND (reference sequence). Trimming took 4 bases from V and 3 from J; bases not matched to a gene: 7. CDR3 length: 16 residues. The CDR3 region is CASSNRATGANEKLFF. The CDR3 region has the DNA TGTGCCAGTAGTAACCGCGCGACAGGGGCTAATGAAAAACTGTTTTTT.

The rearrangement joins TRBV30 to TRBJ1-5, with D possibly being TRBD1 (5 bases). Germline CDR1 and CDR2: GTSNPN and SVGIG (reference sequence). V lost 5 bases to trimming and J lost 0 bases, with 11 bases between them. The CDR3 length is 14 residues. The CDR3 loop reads CAWSAGGSNQPQHF. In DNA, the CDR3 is TGTGCCTGGTCCGCGGGGGGTAGCAATCAGCCCCAGCATTTT.

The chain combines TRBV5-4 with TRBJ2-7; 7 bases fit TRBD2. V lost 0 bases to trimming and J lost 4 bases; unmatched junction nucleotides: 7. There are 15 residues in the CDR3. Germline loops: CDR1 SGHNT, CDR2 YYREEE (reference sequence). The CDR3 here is CASSLDYGTTYEQYF. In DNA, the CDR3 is TGTGCCAGCAGCTTGGACTATGGGACTACGTACGAGCAGTACTTC.

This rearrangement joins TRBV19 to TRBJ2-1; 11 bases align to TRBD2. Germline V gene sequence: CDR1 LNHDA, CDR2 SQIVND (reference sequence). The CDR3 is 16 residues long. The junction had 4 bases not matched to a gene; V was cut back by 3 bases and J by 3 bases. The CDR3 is CASSMGTSGHYNEQFF. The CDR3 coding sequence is TGTGCCAGTAGTATGGGGACTAGCGGACACTACAATGAGCAGTTCTTC.

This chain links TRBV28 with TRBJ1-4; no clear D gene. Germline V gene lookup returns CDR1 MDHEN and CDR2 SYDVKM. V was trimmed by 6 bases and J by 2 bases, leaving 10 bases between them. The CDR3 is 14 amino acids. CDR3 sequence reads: CASRGPGTNEKLFF. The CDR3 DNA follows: TGTGCCAGCAGAGGTCCAGGCACTAATGAAAAACTGTTTTTT.

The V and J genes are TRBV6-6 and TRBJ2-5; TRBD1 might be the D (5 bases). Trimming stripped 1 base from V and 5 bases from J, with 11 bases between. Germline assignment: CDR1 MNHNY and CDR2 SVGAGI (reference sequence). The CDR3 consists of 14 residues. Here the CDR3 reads CASSYWSGSETQYF. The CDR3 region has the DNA TGTGCCAGCAGTTACTGGTCAGGGTCGGAGACCCAGTACTTC.

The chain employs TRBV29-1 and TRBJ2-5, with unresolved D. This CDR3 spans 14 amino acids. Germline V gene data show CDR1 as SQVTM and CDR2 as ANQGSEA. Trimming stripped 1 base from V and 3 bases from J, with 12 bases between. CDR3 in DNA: TGCAGCGTTGAAGTCTCCGGGTGGGAAGAGACCCAGTACTTC. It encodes CSVEVSGWEETQYF.